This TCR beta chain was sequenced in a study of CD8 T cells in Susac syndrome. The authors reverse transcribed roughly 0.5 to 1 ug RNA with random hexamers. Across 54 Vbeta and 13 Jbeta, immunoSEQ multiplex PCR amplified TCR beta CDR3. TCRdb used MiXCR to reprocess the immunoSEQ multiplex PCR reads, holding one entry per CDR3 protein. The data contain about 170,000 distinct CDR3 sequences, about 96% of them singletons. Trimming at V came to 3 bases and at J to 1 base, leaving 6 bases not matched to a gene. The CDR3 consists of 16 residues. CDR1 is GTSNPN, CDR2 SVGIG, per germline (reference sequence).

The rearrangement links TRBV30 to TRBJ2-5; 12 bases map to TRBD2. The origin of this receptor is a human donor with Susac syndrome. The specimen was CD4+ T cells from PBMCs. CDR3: CAWSPRLAGVQETQYF. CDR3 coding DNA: TGTGCCTGGAGCCCGAGACTAGCGGGAGTCCAAGAGACCCAGTACTTC.